This T cell receptor (beta chain) appears in the sequencing data of a study of blood T cell repertoires in COVID-19. Study summary: The analysed material was cDNA or gDNA that came from T cells, B-cell-depleted T cells, or PBMCs.

The germline V gene encodes CDR1 MNHEY and CDR2 SVGEGT. V shed 5 bases, J shed 2 bases, and the junction held 6 bases outside the gene matches. This CDR3 is 17 amino acids long. In the original analysis: Counts of nucleated cells, estimated from reference gene primer amplification, were obtained. Profiled with immunoSEQ multiplex PCR; TCRdb holds only in-frame clones, not every one. V, J and clone size are those of that table, while D and trimming were read from the DNA. Among 90,000 to 100,000 clones listed, 72% were seen once. This TCR was recovered from a woman aged 55-75 years in a cohort sampled during active or convalescent COVID-19. The source material was peripheral blood. This chain links TRBV6-2 or TRBV6-3 with TRBJ1-6; TRBD1 matches 10 bases. The CDR3: CASSARDRGAYNSPLHF. The CDR3 DNA follows: TGTGCCAGCAGTGCCCGGGACAGGGGAGCCTATAATTCACCCCTCCACTTT.